The rows below give T cell receptor beta chains drawn from one sample of a study of regulatory T cells in long-lasting Graves disease. TCRdb re-called the multiplex PCR reads with MiXCR, one entry per CDR3 protein. The sample includes 550,000 or so distinct CDR3 sequences, about 12% of them seen just once. The same data also contributed to another study, on T cells in Graves' hyperthyroidism and ophthalmopathy.

Here the sequenced sample was peripheral blood mononuclear cells (PBMCs), taken at new diagnosis, from a patient treated with antithyroid drugs. These receptors originate from a woman aged 30 to 39 with Graves disease. Both conserved end residues are part of each CDR3. D genes are given only for firm matches. Rows may omit the clone size; those that give it use once, few, many or a size class.

TRBJ1-2	many	NA	TRBV28	15	TGTGCCAGCAGTTCTCGCTTCGGGGGGACCTATGGCTACACCTTC	CASSSRFGGTYGYTF
TRBJ2-5	NA	TRBD2	TRBV20-1	16	TGCAGTGCTAGAGATCACCTAGCGGGAGGAGAAGAGACCCAGTACTTC	CSARDHLAGGEETQYF
TRBJ2-1	many	NA	TRBV6-5	14	TGTGCCAGCAGTTCCCACAGGTTAGCGAGTGAGCAGTTCTTC	CASSSHRLASEQFF
TRBJ2-7	many	NA	TRBV5-1	15	TGCGCCAGCAGTCTGATAACAGGGACCTCCTACGAGCAGTACTTC	CASSLITGTSYEQYF
TRBJ2-1	NA	TRBD2	TRBV7-2	15	TGTGCCAGCAGCTTTAAGGGTCCACTAGCGGGTGAGCAGTTCTTC	CASSFKGPLAGEQFF
TRBJ2-5	NA	TRBD2	TRBV2	14	TGTGCCAGCAGTGAAGCCAGGGAGGGAGAGACCCAGTACTTC	CASSEAREGETQYF
TRBJ2-3	many	NA	TRBV20-1	14	TGCAGTGCTAGAGCGGGAGCAGGGACAGATACGCAGTATTTT	CSARAGAGTDTQYF
TRBJ2-3	many	TRBD1	TRBV11-3	14	TGTGCCAGCAGCCCCCGGACAGGGACAGATACGCAGTATTTT	CASSPRTGTDTQYF
TRBJ2-1	few	NA	TRBV5-6	11	TGTGCCAGCACCCTAGCGAATGAGCAGTTCTTC	CASTLANEQFF
TRBJ1-1	NA	TRBD1	TRBV13	16	TGTGCCAGCAGCTTATTCGGGGACAGGGGGAACACTGAAGCTTTCTTT	CASSLFGDRGNTEAFF
TRBJ2-1	many	NA	TRBV19	16	TGTGCCAGTAGTAGAAAGGGGGTTCCCTACTACAATGAGCAGTTCTTC	CASSRKGVPYYNEQFF
TRBJ1-1	many	NA	TRBV3-1	14	TGTGCCAGCAGCCAGGGGGCGTCGGGCACTGAAGCTTTCTTT	CASSQGASGTEAFF
TRBJ2-5	few	TRBD2	TRBV9	15	TGTGCCAGCAGCCCCGGCGAACTAGCGGGAGGGACCCAGTACTTC	CASSPGELAGGTQYF
TRBJ2-2	many	NA	TRBV9	15	TGTGCCAGCAGCTCCAGCTTAGCCAACACCGGGGAGCTGTTTTTT	CASSSSLANTGELFF